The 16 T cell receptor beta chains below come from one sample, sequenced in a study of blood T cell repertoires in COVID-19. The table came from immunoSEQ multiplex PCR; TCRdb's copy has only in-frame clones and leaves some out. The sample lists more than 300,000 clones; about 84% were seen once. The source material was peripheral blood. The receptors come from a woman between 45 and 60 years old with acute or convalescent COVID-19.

The DNA of the CDR3 is TGTGCCAGCAGCAAAGAAGAGAGGGGGCTCGGTGGCTACACCTTC. It translates to CASSKEERGLGGYTF. This chain uses TRBV21-1 with TRBJ1-2; no DNA check was done on the table's D call, TRBD1. TRBV21-1 is a pseudogene segment. The length of the CDR3 is 15 residues.

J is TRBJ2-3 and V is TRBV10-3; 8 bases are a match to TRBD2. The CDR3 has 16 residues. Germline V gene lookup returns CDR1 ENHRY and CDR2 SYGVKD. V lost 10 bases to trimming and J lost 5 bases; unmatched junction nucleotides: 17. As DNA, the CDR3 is TGTGCCACCCATGAAGGGGCGAGCGGGAGAAAAGATACGCAGTATTTT. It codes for CATHEGASGRKDTQYF.

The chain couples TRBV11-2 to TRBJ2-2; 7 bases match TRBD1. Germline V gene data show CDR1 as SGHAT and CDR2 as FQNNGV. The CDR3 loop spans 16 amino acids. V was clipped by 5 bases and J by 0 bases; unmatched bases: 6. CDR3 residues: CASSLSGTANTGELFF. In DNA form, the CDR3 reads TGTGCCAGCAGCCTTTCCGGGACAGCGAACACCGGGGAGCTGTTTTTT.

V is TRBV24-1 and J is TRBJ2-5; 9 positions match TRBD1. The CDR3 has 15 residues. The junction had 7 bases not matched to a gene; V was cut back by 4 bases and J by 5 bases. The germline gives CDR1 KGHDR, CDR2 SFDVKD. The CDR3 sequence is CATSEPRQGVETQYF. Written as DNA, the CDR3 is TGTGCCACCAGTGAACCCCGACAGGGGGTGGAGACCCAGTACTTC.

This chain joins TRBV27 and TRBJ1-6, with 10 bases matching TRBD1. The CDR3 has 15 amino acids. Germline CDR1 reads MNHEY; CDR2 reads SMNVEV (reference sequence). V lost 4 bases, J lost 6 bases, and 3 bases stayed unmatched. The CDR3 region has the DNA TGTGCCAGCAGTTATGGGACAGGGGCTAATTCACCCCTCCACTTT. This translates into CASSYGTGANSPLHF.

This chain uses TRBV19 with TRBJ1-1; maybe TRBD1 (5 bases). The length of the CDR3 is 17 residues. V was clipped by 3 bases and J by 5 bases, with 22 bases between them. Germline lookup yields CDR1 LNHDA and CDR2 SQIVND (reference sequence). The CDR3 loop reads CASSMAPFRIRGTEAFF. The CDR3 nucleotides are TGTGCCAGTAGTATGGCCCCCTTCCGGATCCGGGGGACTGAAGCTTTCTTT. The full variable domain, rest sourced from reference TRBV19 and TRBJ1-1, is DGGITQSPKYLFRKEGQNVTLSCEQNLNHDAMYWYRQDPGQGLRLIYYSQIVNDFQKGDIAEGYSVSREKKESFPLTVTSAQKNPTAFYLCASSMAPFRIRGTEAFFGQGTRLTVV.

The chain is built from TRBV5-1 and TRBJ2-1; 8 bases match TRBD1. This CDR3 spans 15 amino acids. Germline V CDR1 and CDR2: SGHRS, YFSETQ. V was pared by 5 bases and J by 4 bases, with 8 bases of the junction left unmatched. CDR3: CASRAPGQAYNEQFF. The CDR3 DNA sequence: TGCGCCAGCAGGGCTCCGGGACAGGCTTACAATGAGCAGTTCTTC.

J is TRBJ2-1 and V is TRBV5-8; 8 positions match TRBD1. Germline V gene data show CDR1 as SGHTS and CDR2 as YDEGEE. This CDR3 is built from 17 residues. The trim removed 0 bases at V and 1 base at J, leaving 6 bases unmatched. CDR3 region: CASSLEAGGLSYNEQFF. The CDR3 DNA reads TGTGCCAGCAGCTTGGAGGCAGGGGGCCTATCCTACAATGAGCAGTTCTTC. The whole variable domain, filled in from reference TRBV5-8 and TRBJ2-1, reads EAGVTQSPTHLIKTRGQQATLRCSPISGHTSVYWYQQALGLGLQFLLWYDEGEERNRGNFPPRFSGRQFPNYSSELNVNALELEDSALYLCASSLEAGGLSYNEQFFGPGTRLTVL.

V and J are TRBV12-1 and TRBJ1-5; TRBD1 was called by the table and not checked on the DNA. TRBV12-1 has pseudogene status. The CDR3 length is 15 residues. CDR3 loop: CASSFVTEQGQPQHF. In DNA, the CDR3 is TGTGCCAGCAGCTTTGTGACGGAGCAGGGTCAGCCCCAGCATTTT.

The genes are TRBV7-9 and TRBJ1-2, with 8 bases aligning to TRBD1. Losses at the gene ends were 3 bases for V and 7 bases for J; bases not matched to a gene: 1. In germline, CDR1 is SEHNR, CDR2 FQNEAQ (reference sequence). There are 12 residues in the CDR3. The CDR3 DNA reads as TGTGCCAGCAGCTTCGACAGGGGTGGCTACACCTTC. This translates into CASSFDRGGYTF. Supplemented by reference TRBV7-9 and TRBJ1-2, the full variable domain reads DTGVSQNPRHKITKRGQNVTFRCDPISEHNRLYWYRQTLGQGPEFLTYFQNEAQLEKSRLLSDRFSAERPKGSFSTLEIQRTEQGDSAMYLCASSFDRGGYTFGSGTRLTVV.

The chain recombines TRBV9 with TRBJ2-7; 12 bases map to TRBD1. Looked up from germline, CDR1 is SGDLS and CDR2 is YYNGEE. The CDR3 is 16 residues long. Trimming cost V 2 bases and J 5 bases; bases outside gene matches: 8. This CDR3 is CASSVGQGAYSDEQYF. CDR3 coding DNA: TGTGCCAGCAGCGTGGGACAGGGGGCGTACTCTGACGAGCAGTACTTC. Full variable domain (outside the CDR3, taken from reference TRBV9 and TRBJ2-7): DSGVTQTPKHLITATGQRVTLRCSPRSGDLSVYWYQQSLDQGLQFLIQYYNGEERAKGNILERFSAQQFPDLHSELNLSSLELGDSALYFCASSVGQGAYSDEQYFGPGTRLTVT.

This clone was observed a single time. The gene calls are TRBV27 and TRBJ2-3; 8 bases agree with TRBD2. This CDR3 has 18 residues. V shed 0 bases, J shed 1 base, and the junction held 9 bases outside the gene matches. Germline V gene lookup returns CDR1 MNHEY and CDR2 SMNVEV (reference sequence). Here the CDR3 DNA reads TGTGCCAGCAGTTTATCTCCGGTAGCGGGGCGCCGCACAGATACGCAGTATTTT. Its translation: CASSLSPVAGRRTDTQYF.

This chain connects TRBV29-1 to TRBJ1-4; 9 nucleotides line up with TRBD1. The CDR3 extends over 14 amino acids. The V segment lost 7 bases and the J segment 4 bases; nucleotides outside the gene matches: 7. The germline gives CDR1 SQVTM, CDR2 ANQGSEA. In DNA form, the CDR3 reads TGCAGCGCCCTATCGACAGGGGGTAATGAAAAACTGTTTTTT. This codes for CSALSTGGNEKLFF.

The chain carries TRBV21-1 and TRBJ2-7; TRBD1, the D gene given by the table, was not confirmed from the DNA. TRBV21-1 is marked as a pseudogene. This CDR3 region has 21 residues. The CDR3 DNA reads TGTGCCAGCAGCAATTGGACAGGGTGCTTTGGGACTATAACAAGCTCCTACGAGCAGTACTTC. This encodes CASSNWTGCFGTITSSYEQYF.

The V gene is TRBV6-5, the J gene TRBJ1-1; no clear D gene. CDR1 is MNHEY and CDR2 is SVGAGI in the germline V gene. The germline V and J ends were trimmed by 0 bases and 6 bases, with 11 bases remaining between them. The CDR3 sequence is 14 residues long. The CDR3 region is CASSYSSGSAEAFF. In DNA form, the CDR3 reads TGTGCCAGCAGTTACTCATCGGGGTCCGCTGAAGCTTTCTTT.

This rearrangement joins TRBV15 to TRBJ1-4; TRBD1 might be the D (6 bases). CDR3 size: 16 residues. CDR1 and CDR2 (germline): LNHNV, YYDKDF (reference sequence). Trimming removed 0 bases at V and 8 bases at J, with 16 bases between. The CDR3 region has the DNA TGTGCCACCAGCAGAGACACAGGGTTACGAAGCGAAAAACTGTTTTTT. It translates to CATSRDTGLRSEKLFF.